Sequencing of this T cell receptor (beta chain) was carried out in a study of blood T cell repertoires in COVID-19 (dated by TCRdb to 2018 to 2021). Regarding the study in general: The collaborator samples originated in the United States, Italy and Spain and spanned the acute and convalescent phases of COVID-19. The repertoires were released in a freely available public database meant as a resource for research on the immune response to SARS-CoV-2. Where HLA class I and class II types were available, the types were taken from metadata supplied by the sample provider, not from assay-based typing. The samples were drawn from the first 160 participants of the ongoing ImmuneRACE study and from some 1,300 subjects provided by 6 global collaborators. Deeply sampled blood TCRbeta repertoires from subjects exposed to, actively infected with, or recovered from COVID-19 were included in the dataset. The prospective study material was composed of cDNA or gDNA derived from T cells, B-cell-depleted T cells, or PBMCs. A de-identified subject ID, COVID-19 status, age in years and sex were almost always included in the sample metadata. Overall study results and their limits: How much clinical and demographic metadata was included differed by source and by participant, and the metadata was provided uncurated.

The germline V gene encodes CDR1 LGHDT and CDR2 YNNKEL (reference sequence). Reading from cysteine to phenylalanine, the CDR3 counts 13 amino acids. Only CDR3 DNA remains: 39 bases, in frame from the first base. V and J lose 6 bases and 7 bases, and a span of 10 bases separates them. The collaborating institutions used their own protocols to collect whole blood in K2EDTA tubes. For TCRbeta analysis, collaborators shipped samples as frozen whole blood, isolated PBMCs, or DNA extracted from either of those sample types. Regarding this clone: No antigen is known for it. Qualities for individual bases were not recorded, and no much larger clone is one base off.

The immunoSEQ Assay, a bias-controlled multiplex PCR, was used to amplify TCRbeta CDR3 regions from genomic DNA. As for how the authors treated the data: Nucleated cell counts per sample were estimated from amplification of reference gene primers within the assay. Sequence reads were collapsed and filtered to measure the absolute abundance of every unique TCRbeta CDR3 rearrangement. For each sample, productive Simpson clonality was calculated by taking the square root of Simpson's diversity index across productive rearrangements. TCRdb re-hosts the immuneACCESS table, in-frame sequences only. Its copies lack some clones; in the studies checked, an unresolved V gene accounts for under half of them, and the cause for the rest is not known. V and J calls plus clone size are reproduced from that table; the DNA served to infer D and trimming. Present in this sample are about 59,000 clones, roughly 80% of which were seen just once. The leading ten clones occupy over 9.5% of the sample.

Recombination joined TRBV3-1 (or the pseudogene TRBV3-2) with TRBJ1-6, with a tentative D gene TRBD1 over 5 matching bases. Sequencing was carried out using peripheral blood. This receptor was taken from a man older than 75 with acute or convalescent COVID-19. CDR3 protein: CASRKTDNSPLHF. The nucleotides are TGTGCCAGCAGGAAGACAGACAATTCACCCCTCCACTTT.